This entry describes one T cell receptor (beta chain). Its antigen remains unidentified. Base qualities are not recorded, but no much larger clone differs from it by a single base. Donors were a few dozen systemically healthy Caucasian individuals from Russia aged roughly 6 to 95 years. Roughly 10 milliliters of peripheral blood were drawn from each donor into EDTA-treated Vacutainer tubes. Ficoll-Paque density-gradient centrifugation was used to isolate PBMCs, with at least 7 million obtained per sample. Total RNA, at least 5.5 micrograms per sample, was extracted from PBMCs with Trizol reagent. For every donor, an aliquot of PBMCs went through flow cytometry to measure the percentages of naive CD45RAhigh/CD27high T cells. The sample belongs to a study of blood T cells in healthy people across ages (dated by TCRdb to between 2015 and 2017). With regard to the full study: In model experiments, template switching captured about one uniquely barcoded TCR beta cDNA molecule for every two T cells. Using deep sequencing normalized with unique cDNA molecular identifiers, the study measured how TCR beta repertoire diversity changes with age. The donors were split into four age groups: young (average around 15 years), middle-aged (39), aged (about 62) and long-lived (over 80). To avoid experimental bias, donors of different ages were spread randomly across the sequencing lanes. The study analyzed two additional independent replicas of 1 million unique cDNA reads from the same blood draw for two donors, one aged 18 to 30 and one aged 80 or older.

The method was 5' RACE. Sequencing instrument: Illumina HiSeq 2500. A second PCR of about 6 to 11 cycles was run with a J-beta primer mix and a sample-barcoded 5' primer. A template-switch 5' adaptor carrying 12 random nucleotides introduced a unique molecular identifier onto each TCR beta cDNA molecule. At least 3 million CDR3-containing paired-end reads were obtained from each sample. First-strand cDNA was synthesized from all RNA with the Mint cDNA synthesis kit, primed by a TRBC-specific oligonucleotide. Following uracil-DNA glycosylase treatment, all cDNA underwent a first 18-cycle PCR with the universal primers M1SS and BC2_uni_R. As for the original processing: For normalization, 1 million high-quality reads were randomly selected from each sample, with every read carrying a distinct molecular identifier. Instead of being binned into consensus sequences, reads with shared molecular identifiers were discarded. MiTCR, run with a Q25 quality threshold and the strictest error-elimination algorithm, handled CDR3 identification, clonotype clustering and error correction. A nonparametric unseen species model using Euler transformation provided a lower-bound estimate of total TCR beta diversity. TCRdb reprocessing: public reads trimmed at Q25 with fastp, clones called with MiXCR, in-frame beta chains kept. When rows share a CDR3 protein, they turn into one entry using the most common DNA and genes. TCRdb's processing, not the authors' own work, is the source of the V and J calls. The sample contains over a million distinct CDR3 sequences, almost 60% of them found a single time. Of the sample, about 6.3% falls within the top ten clones.

CDR1 SEHNR and CDR2 FQNEAQ were looked up in the germline V gene (reference sequence). The CDR3, cysteine through phenylalanine, is 14 amino acids long. Of the read, only the CDR3 DNA is kept; its 42 bases are in frame from base 1. Overall study outcomes, separate from this receptor: Donor CMV infection status was unknown, potentially confounding age-related changes in expanded clonotypes. There was a strong correlation between observed TCR beta diversity and the percentage of naive T cells measured by flow cytometry. Estimates of total diversity based on one million sequenced T cells were considered lower bounds and underestimates. Compared with the aged group, more naive CD4+ T cells, fewer expanded clones and increased TCR diversity were shown by the long-lived group, suggesting age selection. Since profiling was done on bulk unsorted PBMCs, naive and antigen-experienced compartments could not be conclusively compared. Observed TCR beta diversity per million T cells fell roughly linearly with age, and a significant reduction was already apparent by age around 40.

Sequenced sample: blood. The TCR was taken from a young man in good health. Recombination connected TRBV7-9 to TRBJ2-4, with the D gene not clear enough to name. The J call could be wrong; TRBJ2-5 is a better fit for the DNA end. The CDR3 loop reads CASNRGKNQETQYF. The nucleotide sequence reads as follows: TGTGCCAGCAACCGCGGCAAGAACCAAGAGACCCAGTACTTC.